This section outlines one TCR beta chain sequence together with its context. Measured with immunoSEQ multiplex PCR; TCRdb has only the in-frame clones, and not every one. The sample carries 60,000 to 80,000 clones, around 82% recorded once. This sample was taken from a study of T cell responses to AZD1222 COVID-19 vaccine. V lost 3 bases, J lost 1 base, and 12 bases lay in between. The CDR3 is 15 amino acids. Germline values: CDR1 MNHNS, CDR2 SASEGT. The source was peripheral blood, collected 28 days after the second AZD1222 dose. This receptor was identified in an adult who received the AZD1222 COVID-19 vaccine. The J gene is TRBJ2-5, the V gene TRBV6-1; D may be TRBD1 or TRBD2 (5 bases each). The CDR3: CASSDAGTPQETQYF. In DNA form, the CDR3 reads TGTGCCAGCAGTGATGCCGGGACGCCCCAAGAGACCCAGTACTTC.